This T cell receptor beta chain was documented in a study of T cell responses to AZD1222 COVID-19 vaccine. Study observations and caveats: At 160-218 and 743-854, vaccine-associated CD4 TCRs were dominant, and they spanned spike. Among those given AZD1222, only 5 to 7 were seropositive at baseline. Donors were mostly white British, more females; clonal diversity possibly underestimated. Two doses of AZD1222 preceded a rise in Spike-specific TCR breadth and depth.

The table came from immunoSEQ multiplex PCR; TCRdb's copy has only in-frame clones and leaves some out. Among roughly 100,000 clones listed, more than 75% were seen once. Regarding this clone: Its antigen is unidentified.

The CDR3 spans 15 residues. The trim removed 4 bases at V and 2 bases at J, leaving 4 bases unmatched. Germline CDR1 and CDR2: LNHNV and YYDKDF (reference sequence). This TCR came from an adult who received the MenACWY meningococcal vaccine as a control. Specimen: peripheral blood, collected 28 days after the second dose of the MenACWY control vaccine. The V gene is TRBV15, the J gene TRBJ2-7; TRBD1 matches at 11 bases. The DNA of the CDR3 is TGTGCCACCAGCACCAGGACAGGGGGCCCCTACGAGCAGTACTTC. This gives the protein CATSTRTGGPYEQYF.